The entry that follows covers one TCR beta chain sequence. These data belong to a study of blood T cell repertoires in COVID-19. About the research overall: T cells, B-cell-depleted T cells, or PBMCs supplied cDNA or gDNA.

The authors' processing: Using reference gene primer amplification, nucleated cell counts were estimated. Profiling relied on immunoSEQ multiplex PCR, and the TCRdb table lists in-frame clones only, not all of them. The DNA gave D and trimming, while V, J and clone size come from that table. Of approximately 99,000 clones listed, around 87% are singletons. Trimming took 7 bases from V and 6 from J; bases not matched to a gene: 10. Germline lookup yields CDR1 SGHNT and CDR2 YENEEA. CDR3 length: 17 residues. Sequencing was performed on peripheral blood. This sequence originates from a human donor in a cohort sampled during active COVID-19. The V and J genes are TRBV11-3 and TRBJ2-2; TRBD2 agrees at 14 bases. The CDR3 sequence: CASTDPGLAGEAGELFF. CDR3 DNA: TGTGCCAGCACCGACCCGGGACTAGCGGGAGAGGCCGGGGAGCTGTTTTTT.